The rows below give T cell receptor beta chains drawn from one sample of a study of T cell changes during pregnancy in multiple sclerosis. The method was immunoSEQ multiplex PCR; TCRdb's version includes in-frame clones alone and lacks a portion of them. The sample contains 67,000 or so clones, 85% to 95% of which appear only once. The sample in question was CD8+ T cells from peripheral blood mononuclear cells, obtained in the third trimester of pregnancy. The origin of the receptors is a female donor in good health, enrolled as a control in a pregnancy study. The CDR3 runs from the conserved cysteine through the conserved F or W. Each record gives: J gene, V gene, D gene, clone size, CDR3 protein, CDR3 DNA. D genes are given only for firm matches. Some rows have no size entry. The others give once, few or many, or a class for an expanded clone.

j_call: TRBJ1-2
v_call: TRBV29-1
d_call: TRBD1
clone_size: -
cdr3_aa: CSVEDEGQGTDYGYTF
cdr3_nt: TGCAGCGTTGAAGATGAGGGACAGGGGACCGACTATGGCTACACCTTC

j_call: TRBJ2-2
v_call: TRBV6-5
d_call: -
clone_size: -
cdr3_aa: CASSYTDISNTGELFF
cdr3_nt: TGTGCCAGCAGTTACACGGACATATCGAACACCGGGGAGCTGTTTTTT

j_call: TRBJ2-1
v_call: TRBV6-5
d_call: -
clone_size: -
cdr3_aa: CASTPGLKNEQFF
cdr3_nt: TGTGCCAGCACCCCGGGACTTAAAAATGAGCAGTTCTTC

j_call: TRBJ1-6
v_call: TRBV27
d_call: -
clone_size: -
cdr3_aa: CASSAYRDPSYNSPLHF
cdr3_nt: TGTGCCAGCAGTGCTTACAGGGATCCCTCCTATAATTCACCCCTCCACTTT

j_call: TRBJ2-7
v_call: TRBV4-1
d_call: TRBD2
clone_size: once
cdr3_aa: CASSPSGGLAGGSSYEQYF
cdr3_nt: TGCGCCAGCAGCCCCTCTGGGGGACTAGCGGGGGGATCGAGCTACGAGCAGTACTTC

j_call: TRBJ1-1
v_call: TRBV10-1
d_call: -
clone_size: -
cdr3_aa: CASSGRGMNTEAFF
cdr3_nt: TGCGCCAGCAGTGGAAGGGGTATGAACACTGAAGCTTTCTTT

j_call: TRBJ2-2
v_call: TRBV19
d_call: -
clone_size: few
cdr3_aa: CPDTGELFF
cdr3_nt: TGCCCGGACACCGGGGAGCTGTTTTTT

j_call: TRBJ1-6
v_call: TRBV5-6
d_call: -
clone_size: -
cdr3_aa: CASSLGEKSSYNSPLHF
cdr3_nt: TGTGCCAGCAGCTTGGGCGAGAAAAGCTCCTATAATTCACCCCTCCACTTT

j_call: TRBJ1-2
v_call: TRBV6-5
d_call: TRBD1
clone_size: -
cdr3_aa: CASSPYRGYGYTF
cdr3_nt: TGTGCCAGCAGTCCATACAGGGGATATGGCTACACCTTC

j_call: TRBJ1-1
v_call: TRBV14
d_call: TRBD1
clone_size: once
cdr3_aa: CASSHKQGGSNTEAFF
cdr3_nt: TGTGCCAGCAGCCACAAACAGGGGGGGTCGAACACTGAAGCTTTCTTT

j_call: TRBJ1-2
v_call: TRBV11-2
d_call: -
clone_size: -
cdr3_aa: CASSYGGGGYTF
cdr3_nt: TGTGCCAGCAGCTATGGGGGGGGTGGCTACACCTTC

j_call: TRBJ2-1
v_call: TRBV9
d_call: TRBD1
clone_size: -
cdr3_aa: CASSVNAGGLDEQFF
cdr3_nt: TGTGCCAGCAGCGTAAATGCAGGGGGCTTGGATGAGCAGTTCTTC

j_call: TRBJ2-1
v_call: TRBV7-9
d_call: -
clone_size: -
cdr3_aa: CASGGEGSSYNEQFF
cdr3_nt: TGTGCCAGCGGCGGGGAAGGGAGCTCCTACAATGAGCAGTTCTTC

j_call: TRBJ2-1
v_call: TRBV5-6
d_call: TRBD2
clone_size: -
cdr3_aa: CASSLGPGLALNEQFF
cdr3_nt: TGTGCCAGCAGCTTGGGGCCGGGACTAGCGTTAAACGAGCAGTTCTTC

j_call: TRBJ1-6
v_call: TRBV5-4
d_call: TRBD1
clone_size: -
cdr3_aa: CASSFRDSRNSPLHF
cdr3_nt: TGTGCCAGCAGCTTCCGGGACAGCCGTAATTCACCCCTCCACTTT

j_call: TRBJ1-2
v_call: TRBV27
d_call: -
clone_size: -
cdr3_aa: CASSFVGQGTYGYTF
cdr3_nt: TGTGCCAGCAGCTTCGTGGGCCAGGGAACTTATGGCTACACCTTC

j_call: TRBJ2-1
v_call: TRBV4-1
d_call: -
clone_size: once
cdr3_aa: CASSQAGNEQFF
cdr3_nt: TGCGCCAGCAGCCAAGCAGGTAATGAGCAGTTCTTC

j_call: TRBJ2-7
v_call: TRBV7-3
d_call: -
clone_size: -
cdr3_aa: CASSLGASASYEQYF
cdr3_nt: TGTGCCAGCAGCCTCGGAGCGAGTGCCTCCTACGAGCAGTACTTC

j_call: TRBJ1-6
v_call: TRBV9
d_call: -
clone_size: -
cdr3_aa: CASSVGEGLNSPLHF
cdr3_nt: TGTGCCAGCAGCGTAGGGGAGGGGTTGAATTCACCCCTCCACTTT

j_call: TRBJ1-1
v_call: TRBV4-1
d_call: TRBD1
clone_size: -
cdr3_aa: CASSQGTGSTEAFF
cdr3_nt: TGCGCCAGCAGCCAAGGGACAGGGAGCACTGAAGCTTTCTTT

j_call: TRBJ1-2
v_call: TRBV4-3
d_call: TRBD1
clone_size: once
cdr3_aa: CASSQDAGGAYGYTF
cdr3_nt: TGCGCCAGCAGCCAAGATGCAGGGGGCGCCTATGGCTACACCTTC

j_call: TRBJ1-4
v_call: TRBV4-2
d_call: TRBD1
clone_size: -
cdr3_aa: CAGGQFPATNEKLFF
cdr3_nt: TGTGCCGGGGGACAGTTTCCAGCAACTAATGAAAAACTGTTTTTT

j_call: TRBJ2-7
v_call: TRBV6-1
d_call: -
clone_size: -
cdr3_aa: CASSPFGEQYF
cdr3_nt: TGTGCCAGCAGCCCATTCGGCGAGCAGTACTTC

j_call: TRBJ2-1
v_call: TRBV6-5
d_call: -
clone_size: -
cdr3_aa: CASSYTGSSYNEQFF
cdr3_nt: TGTGCCAGCAGTTACACAGGGAGCTCCTACAATGAGCAGTTCTTC

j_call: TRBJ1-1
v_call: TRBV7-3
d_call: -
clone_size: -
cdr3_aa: CASSSGMNTEAFF
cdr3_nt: TGTGCCAGCAGTTCGGGGATGAACACTGAAGCTTTCTTT

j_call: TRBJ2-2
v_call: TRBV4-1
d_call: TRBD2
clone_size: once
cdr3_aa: CASSRTSGGTGELFF
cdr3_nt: TGCGCCAGCAGCCGAACTAGCGGGGGGACCGGGGAGCTGTTTTTT

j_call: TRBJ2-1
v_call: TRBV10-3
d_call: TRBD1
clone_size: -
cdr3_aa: CAITRTGENEQFF
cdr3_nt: TGTGCCATCACCAGGACAGGGGAAAATGAGCAGTTCTTC

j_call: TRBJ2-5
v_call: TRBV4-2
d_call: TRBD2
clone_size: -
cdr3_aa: CASSQDPSGGETQYF
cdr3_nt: TGTGCCAGCAGCCAAGATCCTAGCGGGGGAGAGACCCAGTACTTC

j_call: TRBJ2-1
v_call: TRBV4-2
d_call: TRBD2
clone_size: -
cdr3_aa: CASSPGGGGGYNEQFF
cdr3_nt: TGTGCCAGCAGCCCCGGGGGAGGCGGGGGCTACAATGAGCAGTTCTTC

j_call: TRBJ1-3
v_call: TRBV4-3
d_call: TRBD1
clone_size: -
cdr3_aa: CASSQDLRQGGGNTIYF
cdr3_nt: TGCGCCAGCAGCCAAGATTTACGACAGGGAGGTGGAAACACCATATATTTT

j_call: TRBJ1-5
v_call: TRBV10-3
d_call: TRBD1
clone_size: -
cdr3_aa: CAIIFYTGGESIGNQPQHF
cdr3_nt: TGTGCCATCATATTTTATACAGGGGGCGAATCGATAGGGAATCAGCCCCAGCATTTT

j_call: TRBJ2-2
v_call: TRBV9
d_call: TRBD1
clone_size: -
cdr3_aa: CASSVGGTGNTGELFF
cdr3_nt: TGTGCCAGCAGCGTAGGAGGGACAGGGAACACCGGGGAGCTGTTTTTT

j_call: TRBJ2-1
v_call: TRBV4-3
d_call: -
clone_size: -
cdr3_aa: CASSQSRAGSYNEQFF
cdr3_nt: TGCGCCAGCAGCCAATCCAGGGCTGGCTCCTACAATGAGCAGTTCTTC

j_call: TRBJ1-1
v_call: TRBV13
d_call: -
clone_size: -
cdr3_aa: CASSTPDSMFSEAFF
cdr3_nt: TGTGCCAGCAGCACCCCGGACAGTATGTTCTCTGAAGCTTTCTTT

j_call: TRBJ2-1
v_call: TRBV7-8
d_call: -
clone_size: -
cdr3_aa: CASSSGLAPYDEQFF
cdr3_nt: TGTGCCAGCAGCTCAGGACTTGCCCCTTACGATGAGCAGTTCTTC

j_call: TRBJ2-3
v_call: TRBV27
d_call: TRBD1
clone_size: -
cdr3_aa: CASSPFQTGTGGRDTQYF
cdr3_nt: TGTGCCAGCAGTCCCTTTCAAACCGGGACAGGGGGTAGAGATACGCAGTATTTT

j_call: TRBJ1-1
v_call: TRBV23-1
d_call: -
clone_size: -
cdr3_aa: CASSTNQSRVNTEAFF
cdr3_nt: TGCGCCAGCAGTACGAATCAATCGCGGGTAAACACTGAAGCTTTCTTT